The 5 T cell receptor beta chains below all came from one sample that was sequenced in a study of cytomegalovirus exposure and HLA in healthy donors. Sequencing was performed with immunoSEQ multiplex PCR; in TCRdb, only in-frame clones are kept and a portion is missing. The sample records about 240,000 clones, approximately 86% being singletons. Source material: PBMCs. Receptors were obtained from a woman in her 30s in good health and CMV-seropositive.

The chain uses TRBV7-9 and TRBJ1-2; no clear D. V was trimmed by 5 bases and J by 7 bases, leaving 14 bases between them. Germline CDR1 and CDR2: SEHNR and FQNEAQ (reference sequence). The CDR3 runs 13 residues. The CDR3 region is CASSDRLESGYTF. Written as DNA, the CDR3 is TGTGCCAGCAGCGACCGACTTGAGTCTGGCTACACCTTC.

This clone was seen only a few times. The J gene is TRBJ1-2, the V gene TRBV2; 9 bases agree with TRBD1. The germline V gene encodes CDR1 SNHLY and CDR2 FYNNEI. This CDR3 has 13 residues. J gave up 8 bases and V 5 bases, and 6 bases lay outside the gene matches. DNA of the CDR3: TGTGCCAGCAGTACGGGACAGGGCCCCGGCTACACCTTC. Translating it yields CASSTGQGPGYTF. The whole variable domain, filled in from reference TRBV2 and TRBJ1-2, reads EPEVTQTPSHQVTQMGQEVILRCVPISNHLYFYWYRQILGQKVEFLVSFYNNEISEKSEIFDDQFSVERPDGSNFTLKIRSTKLEDSAMYFCASSTGQGPGYTFGSGTRLTVV.

The genes are TRBV5-1 and TRBJ1-2; 8 bases map to TRBD1. Germline loops: CDR1 SGHRS, CDR2 YFSETQ. V shed 1 base, J shed 7 bases, and the junction held 15 bases outside the gene matches. CDR3 length equals 17 residues. This chain's CDR3 is CASSLTWTGSIGVGYTF. The DNA for the CDR3 is TGCGCCAGCAGCTTGACGTGGACAGGGAGTATCGGGGTTGGCTACACCTTC.

This clone showed up just once. The rearrangement uses TRBV5-6 and TRBJ2-7; 8 positions match TRBD2. J lost 2 bases, V lost 2 bases, and 6 bases had no gene match. This CDR3 has 15 amino acids. CDR1 and CDR2 from the germline V gene are SGHDT and YYEEEE. The CDR3 nucleotides are TGTGCCAGCAGCTTCCAGACTAGCGCACCCTACGAGCAGTACTTC. It yields the protein CASSFQTSAPYEQYF. Using reference TRBV5-6 and TRBJ2-7 for the parts outside the CDR3, the full variable domain is DAGVTQSPTHLIKTRGQQVTLRCSPKSGHDTVSWYQQALGQGPQFIFQYYEEEERQRGNFPDRFSGHQFPNYSSELNVNALLLGDSALYLCASSFQTSAPYEQYFGPGTRLTVT.

The chain couples TRBV18 to TRBJ2-3, with D maybe TRBD1 (5 bases). Germline V gives CDR1 KGHSH, CDR2 LQKENI. This CDR3 comprises 16 residues. V was clipped by 3 bases and J by 2 bases, with 15 bases between them. Here the CDR3 reads CASSPTPDTSTDTQYF. The CDR3 nucleotides are TGTGCCAGCTCACCGACCCCGGACACGTCCACAGATACGCAGTATTTT.